The present TCR beta chain was sequenced within a study of blood T cell repertoires in COVID-19 (TCRdb year 2020). For the study in its entirety: Samples from collaborators originated in the United States, Italy and Spain and spanned both the acute and convalescent phases of COVID-19. Sample metadata almost always included a de-identified subject ID, COVID-19 status, age in years and sex. Subjects who had been exposed to COVID-19, were actively infected with it, or had recovered from it provided the deeply sampled blood TCRbeta repertoires that made up the dataset. Samples came from the ongoing ImmuneRACE study (first 160 participants) plus 1,254 subjects from 6 global collaborators. Where available, HLA class I and class II types were taken from metadata supplied by the sample provider and were not determined by assay-based typing. The prospective study material was composed of cDNA or gDNA derived from T cells, B-cell-depleted T cells, or PBMCs. A freely available public database, intended as a resource for researchers studying the immune response to SARS-CoV-2, is where the repertoires were released. Paper-wide results and their limitations: The amount of clinical and demographic metadata varied by source and participant and was provided uncurated.

Inclusive of the bounding cysteine and phenylalanine, the CDR3 is 15 residues long. Only the CDR3 DNA is retained, 45 bases long and in frame from the first base. Via the germline V gene (reference sequence), CDR1 is SGHNT and CDR2 YYREEE. Relative to germline, V is missing 5 bases and J is missing 0 bases, with 7 bases of the junction outside any gene match. This clone was picked up one time. Its antigen has not been determined. Within one base of it there is no much larger clone, and no base qualities were kept. Collaborating institutions collected whole blood in K2EDTA tubes following their own protocols. For TCRbeta analysis, collaborators shipped samples in one of three forms: frozen whole blood, isolated PBMCs, or DNA extracted from either of those sample types. TCRbeta CDR3 regions were amplified from genomic DNA using the immunoSEQ Assay, a bias-controlled multiplex PCR. The original pipeline was this. Nucleated cell counts per sample were estimated from amplification of reference gene primers within the assay. To quantify the absolute abundance of each unique TCRbeta CDR3 rearrangement, sequence reads were collapsed and filtered. Productive Simpson clonality was computed per sample as the square root of Simpson's diversity index over productive rearrangements. Entries here come from immuneACCESS through TCRdb and include only in-frame sequences with V and J called. Some clones fail to appear in such tables; in the studies checked, an unresolved V gene covers under half of the shortfall, and the cause of the remainder is unknown. V, J and clone size reflect that table, while D and trimming were determined from the DNA. This sample has about 76,000 clones in its table, and 91% of those were observed once. The biggest ten clones account for around 5.8% of the sample.

The sequencing sample was made of peripheral blood. The receptor chain draws on TRBV5-4 and TRBJ1-1; 7 bases in the junction line up with TRBD1. The sequence came from a human donor in a cohort sampled during active COVID-19. The base sequence is TGTGCCAGCAGTTCAGCCGGGACAGTGAACACTGAAGCTTTCTTT. The encoded protein is CASSSAGTVNTEAFF.